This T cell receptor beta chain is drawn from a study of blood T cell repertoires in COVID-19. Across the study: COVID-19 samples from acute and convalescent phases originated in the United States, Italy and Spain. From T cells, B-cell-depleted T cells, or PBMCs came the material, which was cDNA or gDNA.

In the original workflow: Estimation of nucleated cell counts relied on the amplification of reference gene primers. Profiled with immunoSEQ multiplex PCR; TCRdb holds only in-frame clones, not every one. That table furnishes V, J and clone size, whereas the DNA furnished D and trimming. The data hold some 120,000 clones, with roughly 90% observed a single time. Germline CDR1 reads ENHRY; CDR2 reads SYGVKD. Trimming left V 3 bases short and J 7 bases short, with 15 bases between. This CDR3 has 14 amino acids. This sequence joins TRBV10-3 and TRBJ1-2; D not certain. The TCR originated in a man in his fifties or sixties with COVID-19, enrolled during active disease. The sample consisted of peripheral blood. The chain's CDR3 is CAISDLRESTGYTF. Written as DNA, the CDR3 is TGTGCCATCAGTGACCTCCGGGAATCGACTGGCTACACCTTC.